The 29 T cell receptor beta chains below come from one sample, sequenced in a study of blood T cell repertoires in COVID-19. Repertoires were generated with immunoSEQ multiplex PCR, while TCRdb's copy carries only in-frame clones and drops some. Here the sample spans about 370,000 clones, over 75% being singletons. The sample comprised PBMCs or T cells enriched from blood (not recorded which). The receptors stem from a man aged 18 to 29 who had recovered from COVID-19.

The chain recombines TRBV7-9 with TRBJ1-5; a possible D gene is TRBD1 (6 bases). The V gene's germline CDR1 is SEHNR and CDR2 FQNEAQ (reference sequence). V lost 3 bases, J lost 5 bases, and 11 bases lay in between. This CDR3 is built from 14 residues. The CDR3 DNA sequence: TGTGCCAGCAGCTTTCAGGGGCTATATCAGCCCCAGCATTTT. It is translated as CASSFQGLYQPQHF.

This chain connects TRBV18 to TRBJ2-2, with D possibly being TRBD1 (6 bases). The V end lost 3 bases, the J end lost 0 bases, and 11 bases lay between the germline ends. Germline CDR1 is KGHSH and CDR2 is LQKENI. The CDR3 sequence is 16 residues long. CDR3 residues: CASSPGAAANTGELFF. The CDR3 DNA reads as TGTGCCAGCTCACCGGGGGCAGCAGCGAACACCGGGGAGCTGTTTTTT.

V and J are TRBV3-1 (or the pseudogene TRBV3-2) and TRBJ1-2, with 8 bases identical to TRBD1. This CDR3 is built from 13 residues. CDR1 and CDR2 from the germline V gene are LGHDT and YNNKEL (reference sequence). The V segment lost 3 bases and the J segment 7 bases; nucleotides outside the gene matches: 4. CDR3 loop: CASSHGQGGGYTF. The CDR3 bases are TGTGCCAGCAGCCACGGACAGGGTGGTGGCTACACCTTC.

A single count supports this clone. The J gene is TRBJ1-2, the V gene TRBV4-2; TRBD1 matches at 9 bases. V lost 5 bases to trimming and J lost 1 base; unmatched junction nucleotides: 5. The CDR3 runs 15 residues. The germline V gene has CDR1 LGHNA and CDR2 YNFKEQ. In DNA, the CDR3 is TGTGCCAGCAGCGACCGGGACAGGGATAACTATGGCTACACCTTC. This codes for CASSDRDRDNYGYTF.

The chain carries TRBV19 and TRBJ1-2; D gene uncertain. CDR1 and CDR2 (germline): LNHDA, SQIVND (reference sequence). CDR3 size: 14 residues. V was pared by 5 bases and J by 10 bases, with 20 bases between. The CDR3 loop is CASSRGRSRGNYTF. The CDR3 DNA reads as TGTGCCAGTAGTCGCGGGAGATCTCGAGGGAACTACACCTTC.

This sequence joins TRBV6-5 and TRBJ2-7; possibly TRBD2 for D (5 bases). Trimming took off 6 bases at V and 4 bases at J, with 16 bases between the two ends. This CDR3 has 14 residues. The germline V gene has CDR1 MNHEY and CDR2 SVGAGI. Here the CDR3 DNA reads TGTGCCAGCAGGGGCCCGGGGAGAGGTTACGAGCAGTACTTC. Translation gives CASRGPGRGYEQYF.

The chain employs TRBV7-3 and TRBJ2-3; D possibly corresponds to TRBD1 (6 bases). The CDR3 extends over 16 amino acids. The V gene's germline CDR1 is SGHTA and CDR2 FQGTGA. V lost 2 bases, J lost 0 bases, and 12 bases lay in between. The CDR3 nucleotides are TGTGCCAGCAGCTTATTGGGCAGGGGCAGCACAGATACGCAGTATTTT. This sequence encodes CASSLLGRGSTDTQYF.

The chain is built from TRBV3-1 (or the pseudogene TRBV3-2) and TRBJ2-7; D is unresolved. The CDR3 is 11 amino acids. Germline values: CDR1 LGHDT, CDR2 YNNKEL (reference sequence). V was pared by 3 bases and J by 7 bases, with 7 bases between. The chain's CDR3 is CASSQVHEQYF. The CDR3 nucleotides read TGTGCCAGCAGCCAGGTACATGAGCAGTACTTC.

The gene calls are TRBV7-3 and TRBJ2-5, with 7 nucleotides matching TRBD2. Unmatched junction bases numbered 6, after V lost 5 bases and J lost 3 bases. This CDR3 region has 14 residues. CDR1 and CDR2 from the germline V gene are SGHTA and FQGTGA. CDR3 in amino acids: CASSPLGGEETQYF. Here the CDR3 DNA reads TGTGCCAGCAGCCCTCTGGGGGGGGAAGAGACCCAGTACTTC.

Only a few counts were recorded for this clone. The chain links TRBV12-3 or TRBV12-4 to TRBJ1-2; tentatively, D is TRBD1 (5 bases). The germline V and J ends were trimmed by 6 bases and 3 bases, with 11 bases remaining between them. The CDR3 is 13 residues long. For the CDR3, the DNA is TGTGCCAGCAGCTCGGCGGGGGACTATGGCTACACCTTC. It is translated as CASSSAGDYGYTF.

In this sample, this clone turned up a few times. The V call is TRBV7-9, the J call TRBJ1-4; D is undetermined. The CDR3 consists of 15 residues. Germline CDR1 SEHNR, CDR2 FQNEAQ (reference sequence). Deletions cut 5 bases from V and 5 bases from J, with 15 bases between. The CDR3 DNA reads TGTGCCAGCAGCCCCCAAATAATCCAGAATGAAAAACTGTTTTTT. Its protein is CASSPQIIQNEKLFF.

The V gene is TRBV7-9, the J gene TRBJ2-5; D is unresolved. Per the germline V gene, CDR1 is SEHNR and CDR2 is FQNEAQ (reference sequence). This CDR3 region has 12 residues. V shed 4 bases and J shed 5 bases, with 8 bases lying between them. CDR3 nucleotides: TGTGCCAGCAGCTGGCTTAGCGAGACCCAGTACTTC. Protein: CASSWLSETQYF.

V and J are TRBV24-1 and TRBJ2-2; 7 bases match TRBD2. The CDR3 has 14 residues. The ends lost 4 bases at V and 6 bases at J; junction bases unmatched: 4. CDR1 and CDR2 (germline): KGHDR, SFDVKD. CDR3 in DNA: TGTGCCACCAGTGACCCTGGACTAGCCGGGGAGCTGTTTTTT. Its translation is CATSDPGLAGELFF.

This chain links TRBV2 with TRBJ1-1, with TRBD1 as a possible D gene (6 bases). The CDR3 sequence is 14 residues long. Germline assignment: CDR1 SNHLY and CDR2 FYNNEI. The germline V and J ends were trimmed by 4 bases and 6 bases, with 15 bases remaining between them. Written as DNA, the CDR3 is TGTGCCAGCAGTGTGGAGGGGGGGTTGTCTGAAGCTTTCTTT. Its translation is CASSVEGGLSEAFF.

The CDR3, as DNA: TGTGCCGCCGGGGGGTCCTATGGCTACACCTTC. As protein: CAAGGSYGYTF. This chain connects TRBV10-3 to TRBJ1-2; D may be TRBD1 (5 bases). Trimming stripped 11 bases from V and 4 bases from J, with 11 bases between. Per germline, CDR1 ENHRY and CDR2 SYGVKD. This CDR3 comprises 11 residues.

The count of this clone is one. This sequence joins TRBV10-3 and TRBJ2-1, with TRBD2 identical over 11 bases. The germline V gene has CDR1 ENHRY and CDR2 SYGVKD. V was clipped by 4 bases and J by 4 bases; unmatched bases: 12. There are 18 residues in the CDR3. The CDR3 protein is CAISVGASGGNLYNEQFF. CDR3 DNA sequence: TGTGCCATCAGTGTTGGGGCTAGCGGGGGGAATCTATACAATGAGCAGTTCTTC.

V and J are TRBV5-1 and TRBJ2-6; 8 positions agree with TRBD1. Germline V lookup: CDR1 SGHRS, CDR2 YFSETQ. The CDR3 runs 17 residues. With V trimmed by 4 bases and J by 2 bases, 8 bases remained unmatched. DNA for the CDR3: TGCGCCAGCAGCCCCCGGACAGGGCCCCCTGGGGCCAACGTCCTGACTTTC. It codes for CASSPRTGPPGANVLTF.

J is TRBJ1-1 and V is TRBV29-1; D not resolved. This CDR3 has 14 amino acids. Trimming took 0 bases from V and 4 from J, leaving 12 bases between them. The germline gives CDR1 SQVTM, CDR2 ANQGSEA. The CDR3 DNA sequence: TGCAGCGTTGAAGATCGATGGAGAAGCACTGAAGCTTTCTTT. Translating gives CSVEDRWRSTEAFF.

This clone was detected once. V usage is TRBV7-8 and J usage is TRBJ2-3; TRBD2 matches at 14 bases. Germline-derived CDR1 and CDR2 are SGHVS and FQNEAQ. Trimming at V came to 4 bases and at J to 0 bases, leaving 6 bases not matched to a gene. This CDR3 has 18 amino acids. CDR3 DNA sequence: TGTGCCAGCAGCTGGACTAGCGGGAGGCTTCTAAGCACAGATACGCAGTATTTT. This gives the protein CASSWTSGRLLSTDTQYF.

The rearrangement links TRBV5-8 to TRBJ2-1; D remains unclear. The CDR3 loop spans 14 amino acids. The V gene lost 4 bases and the J gene lost 4 bases, with 12 bases spanning the gap. Germline loops: CDR1 SGHTS, CDR2 YDEGEE. The DNA for the CDR3 is TGTGCCAGCAGCGACAACCCCCCGTACAATGAGCAGTTCTTC. It is translated as CASSDNPPYNEQFF.

The CDR3 coding sequence is TGTGCCAGTAGTGAACGACAGACACAATCTATGTACTTC. It specifies CASSERQTQSMYF. The gene calls are TRBV19 and TRBJ2-7; D is perhaps TRBD1 (5 bases). The CDR3 has 13 amino acids. Germline CDR1 and CDR2: LNHDA and SQIVND (reference sequence). V lost 5 bases and J 12 bases, leaving 20 bases between the germline ends. Complete variable domain (other parts from reference TRBV19 and TRBJ2-7): DGGITQSPKYLFRKEGQNVTLSCEQNLNHDAMYWYRQDPGQGLRLIYYSQIVNDFQKGDIAEGYSVSREKKESFPLTVTSAQKNPTAFYLCASSERQTQSMYFGPGTRLTVT.

The gene calls are TRBV3-1 (or the pseudogene TRBV3-2) and TRBJ1-3, with a weak D call TRBD1 (5 bases). This CDR3 has 16 amino acids. V shed 3 bases and J shed 4 bases, with 16 bases lying between them. Germline assignment: CDR1 LGHDT and CDR2 YNNKEL (reference sequence). CDR3 DNA sequence: TGTGCCAGCAGCCAGGGGCTGGCGGCCGGGGGAAACACCATATATTTT. Its translation: CASSQGLAAGGNTIYF.

The chain has TRBV3-1 (or the pseudogene TRBV3-2) and TRBJ2-5; unclear D gene. V was trimmed by 4 bases and J by 1 base, leaving 4 bases between them. The CDR3 has 12 amino acids. Germline assignment: CDR1 LGHDT and CDR2 YNNKEL (reference sequence). The CDR3 nucleotides read TGTGCCAGCAGCCCTATCCAAGAGACCCAGTACTTC. It yields the protein CASSPIQETQYF.

The chain employs TRBV3-1 (or the pseudogene TRBV3-2) and TRBJ1-6, with 9 bases matching TRBD1. The CDR3 is made up of 17 amino acids. With 4 bases clipped from V and 9 bases from J, the junction kept 13 bases outside the gene matches. CDR1 and CDR2 from the germline V gene are LGHDT and YNNKEL (reference sequence). The CDR3, as DNA: TGTGCCAGCAGCCCTGACTACCCGGGACAGGGAACTTCACCCCTCCACTTT. It translates to CASSPDYPGQGTSPLHF.

This chain's CDR3 is CASSLAASGVNEQFF. The CDR3 DNA reads TGCGCCAGCAGCTTGGCGGCTAGCGGAGTCAATGAGCAGTTCTTC. The chain combines TRBV5-1 with TRBJ2-1; TRBD2 matches at 7 bases. J was trimmed by 6 bases and V by 0 bases; bases with no gene match: 6. The CDR3 is 15 residues long. Germline V gene sequence: CDR1 SGHRS, CDR2 YFSETQ.

The rearrangement uses TRBV15 and TRBJ1-3; D gene unclear. The CDR3 sequence is 15 residues long. CDR1 is LNHNV and CDR2 is YYDKDF in the germline V gene (reference sequence). V lost 0 bases and J lost 0, with 6 bases in between. In nucleotides, the CDR3 is TGTGCCACCAGCAGAGACCGACTCTCTGGAAACACCATATATTTT. Amino acid sequence: CATSRDRLSGNTIYF.

The rearrangement uses TRBV2 and TRBJ1-2, with 10 bases identical to TRBD1. The CDR3 contains 15 residues. V was pared by 6 bases and J by 3 bases, with 7 bases of the junction left unmatched. Germline loops: CDR1 SNHLY, CDR2 FYNNEI. The CDR3: CASSPKTGGDYGYTF. For the CDR3, the DNA is TGTGCCAGCAGCCCCAAGACAGGGGGCGACTATGGCTACACCTTC.

The sample holds one count of this clone. This rearrangement joins TRBV19 to TRBJ1-2; D ambiguous. There are 12 residues in the CDR3. Trimming removed 5 bases at V and 8 bases at J, with 12 bases between. The germline V gene has CDR1 LNHDA and CDR2 SQIVND (reference sequence). The CDR3 nucleotides read TGTGCCAGTAGTCCGTCTAGGCCGGGCTACACCTTC. Its translation: CASSPSRPGYTF.

This chain uses TRBV5-1 with TRBJ2-1, with D possibly matching TRBD2 (5 bases). This CDR3 region has 13 residues. Germline lookup yields CDR1 SGHRS and CDR2 YFSETQ. Trimming left V 4 bases short and J 3 bases short, with 8 bases between. The CDR3 DNA sequence: TGCGCCAGCAGCGTCGGGAACTACAATGAGCAGTTCTTC. Encoded protein: CASSVGNYNEQFF.